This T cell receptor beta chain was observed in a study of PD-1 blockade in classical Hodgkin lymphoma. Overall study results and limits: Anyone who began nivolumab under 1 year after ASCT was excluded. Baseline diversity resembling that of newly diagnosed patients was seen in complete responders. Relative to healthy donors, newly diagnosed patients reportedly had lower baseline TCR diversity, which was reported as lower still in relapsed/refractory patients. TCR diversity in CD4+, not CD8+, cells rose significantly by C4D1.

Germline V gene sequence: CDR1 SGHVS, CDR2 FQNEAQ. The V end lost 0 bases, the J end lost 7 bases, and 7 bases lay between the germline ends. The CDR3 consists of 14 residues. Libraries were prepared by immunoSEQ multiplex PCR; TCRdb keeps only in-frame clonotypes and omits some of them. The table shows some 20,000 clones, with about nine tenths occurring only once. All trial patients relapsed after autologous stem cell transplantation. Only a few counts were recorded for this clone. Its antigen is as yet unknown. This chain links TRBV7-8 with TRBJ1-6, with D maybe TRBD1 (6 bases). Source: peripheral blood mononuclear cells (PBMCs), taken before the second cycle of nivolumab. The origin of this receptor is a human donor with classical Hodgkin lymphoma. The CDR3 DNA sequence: TGTGCCAGCAGCTTAGCAGGGGGAAATTCACCCCTCCACTTT. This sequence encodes CASSLAGGNSPLHF.